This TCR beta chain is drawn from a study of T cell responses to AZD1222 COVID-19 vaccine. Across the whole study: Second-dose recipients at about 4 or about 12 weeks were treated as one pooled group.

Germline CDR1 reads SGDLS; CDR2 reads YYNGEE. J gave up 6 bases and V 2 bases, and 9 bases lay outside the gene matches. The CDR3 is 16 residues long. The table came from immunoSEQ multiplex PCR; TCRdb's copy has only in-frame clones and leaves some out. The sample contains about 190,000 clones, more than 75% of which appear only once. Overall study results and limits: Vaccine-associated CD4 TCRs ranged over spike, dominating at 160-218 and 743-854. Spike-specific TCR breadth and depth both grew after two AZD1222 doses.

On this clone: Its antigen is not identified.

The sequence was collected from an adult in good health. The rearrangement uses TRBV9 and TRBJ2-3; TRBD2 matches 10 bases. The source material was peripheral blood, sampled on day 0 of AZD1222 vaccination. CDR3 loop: CASSVTAGGRRDTQYF. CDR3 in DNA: TGTGCCAGCAGCGTGACAGCGGGAGGGCGGAGGGATACGCAGTATTTT.